These T cell receptor beta chains were read from a single sample in a study of cytomegalovirus exposure and HLA in healthy donors. Sequenced by immunoSEQ multiplex PCR; TCRdb stores in-frame clones only, minus some. The table has about 140,000 clones, 60% to 75% seen once. Sample: PBMCs. These TCRs come from a man aged 30 to 45 in good health and CMV-seronegative. The CDR3 runs from the conserved cysteine through the conserved F or W. A D gene is named only where the DNA matches it firmly. For some rows the clone size is stated as once, few or many, or as a class when expanded; others skip it.

j_call d_call clone_size v_call cdr3_nt cdr3_aa
TRBJ2-5 TRBD1 once TRBV5-4 TGTGCCAGCAGCGGGAGGACAGGGGAAGAGACCCAGTACTTC CASSGRTGEETQYF
TRBJ2-7 . . TRBV28 TGTGCCAGCAGTCGAACTAGTTACGAGCAGTACTTC CASSRTSYEQYF
TRBJ2-7 TRBD1 few TRBV7-8 TGTGCCAGCAGCCCGACAGGGGGCGTCTTCGAGCAGTACTTC CASSPTGGVFEQYF
TRBJ2-1 . . TRBV9 TGTGCCAGCAGCGTAGGATGGGGAGGGGGTGGAGGCAATGAGCAGTTCTTC CASSVGWGGGGGNEQFF
TRBJ1-2 . few TRBV7-3 TGTGCCAGCAGTGGGACAAACTTCTATGGCTACACCTTC CASSGTNFYGYTF
TRBJ2-1 TRBD2 . TRBV6-5 TGTGCCAGCGGAAGCGGGAGTTACAATGAGCAGTTCTTC CASGSGSYNEQFF
TRBJ2-7 . . TRBV28 TGTGCCAGCAGCATTCGGGACTACGAGCAGTACTTC CASSIRDYEQYF
TRBJ2-4 . . TRBV18 TGTGCCAGCTCACCACTGGAAGCCAAAAACAGTCAGTACTTC CASSPLEAKNSQYF
TRBJ2-5 TRBD2 . TRBV5-6 TGTGCCAGCAGCCGACGACTAGCGGGATTAGGAGAGACCCAGTACTTC CASSRRLAGLGETQYF
TRBJ1-5 . . TRBV2 TGTGCCAGCAGTGAAGGAGGTCAGCCCCAGCATTTT CASSEGGQPQHF
TRBJ1-2 . . TRBV9 TGTGCCAGCAGCGTAGTGCAGGGGCCAGGCGGCTACACCTTC CASSVVQGPGGYTF
TRBJ1-2 . . TRBV2 TGTGCCAGCAGTGAAGTCGGTCGGACGTCGGGGAGATACTATGGCTACACCTTC CASSEVGRTSGRYYGYTF
TRBJ2-7 TRBD1 . TRBV7-9 TGTGCCAGCACCAAAGCCCCCGGGACAGGGATTACCTACGAGCAGTACTTC CASTKAPGTGITYEQYF
TRBJ2-7 TRBD2 . TRBV10-3 TGTGCCAGCGGGGGGCAGGGTACCTCCTACGAGCAGTACTTC CASGGQGTSYEQYF
TRBJ1-5 . . TRBV21-1 TGTGCCAGCAGCCCGGACAGGGTGAGGCAGCCCCAGCATTTT CASSPDRVRQPQHF
TRBJ1-4 TRBD1 . TRBV2 TGTGCCAGCAGTGACCCGGACAGGACCGTTGCAACTAATGAAAAACTGTTTTTT CASSDPDRTVATNEKLFF
TRBJ1-5 TRBD1 . TRBV19 TGTGCCAGTAGCTCCGGGACAGTGGGCAATCAGCCCCAGCATTTT CASSSGTVGNQPQHF
TRBJ2-3 TRBD1 . TRBV30 TGTGCCTGGAGTTTGACAGGGACAGATACGCAGTATTTT CAWSLTGTDTQYF
TRBJ1-1 . . TRBV6-5 TGTGCCAGCAGTTACTCCCAAGGGGTATTGGGGACTGAAGCTTTCTTT CASSYSQGVLGTEAFF
TRBJ2-5 . . TRBV14 TGTGCCAGCAGCCAACAGGGACTGGCCCAAGAGACCCAGTACTTC CASSQQGLAQETQYF
TRBJ1-6 TRBD1 . TRBV7-3 TGTGCCAGCGGCTCAGGGACAGCCAATTCACCCCTCCACTTT CASGSGTANSPLHF
TRBJ1-1 . once TRBV7-9 TGTGCCAGCAGCTTCGGGAACACTGAAGCTTTCTTT CASSFGNTEAFF